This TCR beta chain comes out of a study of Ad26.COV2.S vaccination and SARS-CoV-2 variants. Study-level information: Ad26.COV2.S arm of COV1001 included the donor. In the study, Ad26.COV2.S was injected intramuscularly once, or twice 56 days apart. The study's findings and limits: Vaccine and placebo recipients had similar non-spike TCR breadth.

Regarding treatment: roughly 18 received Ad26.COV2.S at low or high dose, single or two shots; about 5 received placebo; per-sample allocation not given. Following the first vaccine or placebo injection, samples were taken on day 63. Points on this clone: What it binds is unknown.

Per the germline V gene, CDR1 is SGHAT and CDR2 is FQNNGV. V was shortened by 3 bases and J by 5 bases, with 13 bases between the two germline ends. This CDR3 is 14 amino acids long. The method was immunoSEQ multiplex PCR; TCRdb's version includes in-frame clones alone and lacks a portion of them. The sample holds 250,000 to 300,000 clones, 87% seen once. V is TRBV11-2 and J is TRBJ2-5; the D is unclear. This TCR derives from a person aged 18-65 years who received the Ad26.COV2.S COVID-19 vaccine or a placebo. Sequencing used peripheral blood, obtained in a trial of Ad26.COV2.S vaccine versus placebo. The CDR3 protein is CASSFFLDPETQYF. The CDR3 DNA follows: TGTGCCAGCAGCTTTTTCCTCGATCCGGAGACCCAGTACTTC.